One and the same sample provided the 11 T cell receptor beta chains below, sequenced in a study of yellow fever vaccine responses in identical twins. TCRdb ran MiXCR on the RT-PCR reads and lists one entry per CDR3 protein. Of 30,000 to 40,000 distinct CDR3 sequences listed, more than 45% are singletons. The sequencing here drew on T cells from blood (PBMCs), unsorted or a sorted subset (not recorded which), taken before or after yellow fever vaccination (not recorded which). Source of these receptors: a woman younger than 30 who received the yellow fever vaccine.

The genes are TRBV18 and TRBJ1-1; D is undetermined. V dropped 8 bases and J dropped 1 base, with 14 bases sitting between them. Germline V CDR1 and CDR2: KGHSH, LQKENI. The CDR3 contains 14 residues. The chain's CDR3 is CASTSRGGNTEAFF. In DNA, the CDR3 is TGTGCCAGCACGAGTCGGGGAGGGAACACTGAAGCTTTCTTT.

The V call is TRBV7-6, the J call TRBJ1-1; D remains unclear. With 1 base removed from V and 6 bases from J, the gap between germline ends came to 12 bases. This CDR3 is 14 amino acids long. CDR1 and CDR2 (germline): SGHVS, FNYEAQ. CDR3 in DNA: TGTGCCAGCAGCTTAGACGTCAGTACCCCTGAAGCTTTCTTT. It translates to CASSLDVSTPEAFF.

This clonotype has more than one count but fewer than ten. The chain uses TRBV24-1 and TRBJ1-6, with 7 bases aligning to TRBD1. There are 15 residues in the CDR3. Trimming cost V 3 bases and J 4 bases; bases outside gene matches: 2. Germline V gene data show CDR1 as KGHDR and CDR2 as SFDVKD. CDR3 residues: CATSDGTDYNSPLHF. The CDR3 DNA sequence: TGTGCCACCAGTGATGGGACAGATTATAATTCACCCCTCCACTTT.

V usage is TRBV29-1 and J usage is TRBJ2-1, with TRBD2 identical over 8 bases. The J segment lost 3 bases and the V segment lost 6 bases, leaving 10 bases of the junction unmatched. The length of the CDR3 is 15 residues. In germline, CDR1 is SQVTM, CDR2 ANQGSEA. This CDR3 is CSVGRGSTNYNEQFF. The CDR3 nucleotides are TGCAGCGTCGGGAGGGGGTCCACCAACTACAATGAGCAGTTCTTC.

V usage is TRBV29-1 and J usage is TRBJ2-3; D is ambiguous. Trimming pared 4 bases from V and 2 bases from J, leaving 7 bases between. This CDR3 has 12 amino acids. In germline, CDR1 is SQVTM, CDR2 ANQGSEA. CDR3 nucleotide sequence: TGCAGCGTTGCGAAGGCCACAGATACGCAGTATTTT. Amino acids: CSVAKATDTQYF.

This clonotype was found a few times. The chain combines TRBV18 with TRBJ2-3; no clear D gene. Germline assignment: CDR1 KGHSH and CDR2 LQKENI. The CDR3 runs to 15 residues. The germline V and J ends were trimmed by 0 bases and 2 bases, with 9 bases remaining between them. The CDR3 here is CASSPPAPTTDTQYF. The CDR3 bases are TGTGCCAGCTCACCACCGGCTCCAACCACAGATACGCAGTATTTT.

CDR3 amino acids: CATSGREGRNEQFF. The CDR3 nucleotides are TGTGCCACCAGTGGGCGGGAGGGTCGCAATGAGCAGTTCTTC. This chain connects TRBV24-1 to TRBJ2-1; 9 bases fit TRBD2. The CDR3 extends over 14 amino acids. J was trimmed by 6 bases and V by 5 bases; bases with no gene match: 4. Germline V lookup: CDR1 KGHDR, CDR2 SFDVKD.

The chain is built from TRBV19 and TRBJ1-1; D gene ambiguous. This CDR3 has 13 amino acids. With 2 bases removed from V and 1 base from J, the gap between germline ends came to 5 bases. Germline V gives CDR1 LNHDA, CDR2 SQIVND (reference sequence). The CDR3 DNA reads TGTGCCAGTAGTATAACGGAGAACACTGAAGCTTTCTTT. This codes for CASSITENTEAFF.

The gene calls are TRBV7-7 and TRBJ2-2, with D maybe TRBD1 (6 bases). V was cut by 3 bases and J by 3 bases, with 11 bases left in between. This CDR3 is 15 amino acids long. Germline V gene sequence: CDR1 SSHAT, CDR2 FNYEAQ (reference sequence). The CDR3 bases are TGTGCCAGCAGCTTGTACGCAGGGGACACCGGGGAGCTGTTTTTT. It specifies CASSLYAGDTGELFF.

The rearrangement links TRBV23-1 to TRBJ1-5, with D possibly matching TRBD1 (6 bases). TRBV23-1 is filed as an ORF, its function uncertain. This CDR3 is built from 19 residues. Trimming pared 1 base from V and 0 bases from J, leaving 19 bases between. The DNA for the CDR3 is TGCGCCAGCAGTCAATTTCCCCGGGACAACGATTATAGCAATCAGCCCCAGCATTTT. Its protein product is CASSQFPRDNDYSNQPQHF.

The rearrangement joins TRBV5-1 to TRBJ2-2, with D possibly being TRBD2 (7 bases). The CDR3 totals 15 residues. Germline V gene data show CDR1 as SGHRS and CDR2 as YFSETQ. Trimming stripped 4 bases from V and 6 bases from J, with 16 bases between. The CDR3 DNA is TGCGCCAGCAGCCCCCCTCGGGGGGCGGCCGGGGAGCTGTTTTTT. This translates into CASSPPRGAAGELFF. Combining the CDR3 with reference TRBV5-1 and TRBJ2-2 gives the whole variable domain KAGVTQTPRYLIKTRGQQVTLSCSPISGHRSVSWYQQTPGQGLQFLFEYFSETQRNKGNFPGRFSGRQFSNSRSEMNVSTLELGDSALYLCASSPPRGAAGELFFGEGSRLTVL.